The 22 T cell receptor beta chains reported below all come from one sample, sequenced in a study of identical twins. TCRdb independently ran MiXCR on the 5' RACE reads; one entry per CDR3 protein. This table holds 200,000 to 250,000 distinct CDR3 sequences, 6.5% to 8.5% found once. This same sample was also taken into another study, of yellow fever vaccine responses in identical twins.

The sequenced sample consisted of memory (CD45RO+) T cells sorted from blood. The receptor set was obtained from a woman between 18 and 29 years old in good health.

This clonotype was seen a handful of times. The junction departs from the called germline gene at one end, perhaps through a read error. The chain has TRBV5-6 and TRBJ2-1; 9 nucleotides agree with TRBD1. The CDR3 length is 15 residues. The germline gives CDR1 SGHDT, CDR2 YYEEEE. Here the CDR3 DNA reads TGTACCAGCAGCTACCTAACGACAGGGGGGAATGAGCAGTTCTTC. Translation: CTSSYLTTGGNEQFF.

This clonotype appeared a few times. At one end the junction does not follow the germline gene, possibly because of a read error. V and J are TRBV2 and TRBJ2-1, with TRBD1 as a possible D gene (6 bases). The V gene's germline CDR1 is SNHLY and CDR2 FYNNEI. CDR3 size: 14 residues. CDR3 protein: CASSFSTVQGPGLF. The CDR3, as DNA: TGTGCCAGCAGTTTTAGTACGGTACAGGGCCCTGGGCTCTTC.

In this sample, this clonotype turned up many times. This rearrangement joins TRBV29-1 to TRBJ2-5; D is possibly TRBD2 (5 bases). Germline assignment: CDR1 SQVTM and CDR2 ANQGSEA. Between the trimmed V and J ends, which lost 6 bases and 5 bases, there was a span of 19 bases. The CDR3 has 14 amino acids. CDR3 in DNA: TGCAGCGTCGCCGTACTAGTTACTTCGGAGACCCAGTACTTC. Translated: CSVAVLVTSETQYF.

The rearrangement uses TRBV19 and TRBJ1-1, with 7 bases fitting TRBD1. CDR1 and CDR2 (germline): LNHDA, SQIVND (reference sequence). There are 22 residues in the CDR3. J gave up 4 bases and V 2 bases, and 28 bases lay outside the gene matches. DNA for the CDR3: TGTGCCAGTAGTATATGGGAGGGGGACAGACGGAAGGGAGGTTTCGGTAGCACTGAAGCTTTCTTT. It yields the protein CASSIWEGDRRKGGFGSTEAFF.

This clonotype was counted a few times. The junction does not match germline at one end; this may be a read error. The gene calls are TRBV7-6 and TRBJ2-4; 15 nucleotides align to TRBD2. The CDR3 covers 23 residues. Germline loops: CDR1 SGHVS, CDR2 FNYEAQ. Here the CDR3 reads CASSLVPRGRQGLAGGLKNIQYF. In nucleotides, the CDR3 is TGTGCTAGCAGCTTAGTTCCTCGGGGGCGGCAGGGACTAGCGGGAGGCCTCAAAAACATTCAGTACTTC.

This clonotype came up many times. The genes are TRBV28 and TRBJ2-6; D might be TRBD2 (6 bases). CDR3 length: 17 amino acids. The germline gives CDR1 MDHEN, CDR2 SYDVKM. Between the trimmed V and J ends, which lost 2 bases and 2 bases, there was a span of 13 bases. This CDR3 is CASSLRTGDPGANVLTF. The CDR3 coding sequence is TGTGCCAGCAGTTTACGTACGGGAGATCCTGGGGCCAACGTCCTGACTTTC.

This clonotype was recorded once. CDR3 nucleotides: TGTGCCAGCAGCTTTTCTGGCGGGGAGCTGTTTTTT. Its translation: CASSFSGGELFF. The genes are TRBV7-6 and TRBJ2-2; no definite D call. Germline assignment: CDR1 SGHVS and CDR2 FNYEAQ. This CDR3 comprises 12 residues. V gave up 3 bases and J gave up 7 bases, with 6 bases separating them. Full variable domain (rest looked up from reference TRBV7-6 and TRBJ2-2): GAGVSQSPRYKVTKRGQDVALRCDPISGHVSLYWYRQALGQGPEFLTYFNYEAQQDKSGLPNDRFSAERPEGSISTLTIQRTEQRDSAMYRCASSFSGGELFFGEGSRLTVL.

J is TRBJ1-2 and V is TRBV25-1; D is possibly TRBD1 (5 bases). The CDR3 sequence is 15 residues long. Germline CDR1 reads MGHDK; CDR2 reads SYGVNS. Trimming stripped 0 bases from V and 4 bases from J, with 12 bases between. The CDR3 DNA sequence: TGTGCCAGCAGTGAATATCAAGGGGCGGGCTATGGCTACACCTTC. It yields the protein CASSEYQGAGYGYTF.

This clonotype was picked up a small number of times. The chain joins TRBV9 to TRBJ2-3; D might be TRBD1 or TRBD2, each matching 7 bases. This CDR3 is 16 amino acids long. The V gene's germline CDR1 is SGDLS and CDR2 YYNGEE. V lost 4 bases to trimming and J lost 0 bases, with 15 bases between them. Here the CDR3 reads CASSPPRGGSTDTQYF. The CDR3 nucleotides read TGTGCCAGCAGCCCCCCCAGGGGGGGAAGCACAGATACGCAGTATTTT.

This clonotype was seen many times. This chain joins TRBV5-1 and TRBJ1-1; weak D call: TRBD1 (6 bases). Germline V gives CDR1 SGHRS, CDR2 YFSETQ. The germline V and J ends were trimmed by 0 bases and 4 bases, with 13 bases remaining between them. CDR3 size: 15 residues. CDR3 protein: CASSLAMGGSTEAFF. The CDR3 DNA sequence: TGCGCCAGCAGCTTGGCGATGGGGGGCTCCACTGAAGCTTTCTTT.

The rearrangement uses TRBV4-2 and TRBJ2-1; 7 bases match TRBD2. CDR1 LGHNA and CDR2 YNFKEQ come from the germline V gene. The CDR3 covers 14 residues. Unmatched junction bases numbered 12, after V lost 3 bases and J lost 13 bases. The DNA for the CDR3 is TGTGCCAGCAGCCATAAGATATGGGGGACTATCCAGTTCTTC. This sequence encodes CASSHKIWGTIQFF.

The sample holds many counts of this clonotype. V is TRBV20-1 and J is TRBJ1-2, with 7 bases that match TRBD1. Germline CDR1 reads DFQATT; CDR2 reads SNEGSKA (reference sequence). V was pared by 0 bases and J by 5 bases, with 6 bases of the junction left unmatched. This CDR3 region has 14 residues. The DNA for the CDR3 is TGCAGTGCTAGAGATACGGGACAGCTTTATGGCTACACCTTC. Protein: CSARDTGQLYGYTF.

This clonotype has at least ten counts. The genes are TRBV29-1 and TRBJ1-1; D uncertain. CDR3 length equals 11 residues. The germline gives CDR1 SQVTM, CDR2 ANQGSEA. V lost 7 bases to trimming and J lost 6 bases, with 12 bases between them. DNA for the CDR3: TGCAGCGCCTACGGAGGGCCTGAAGCTTTCTTT. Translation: CSAYGGPEAFF.

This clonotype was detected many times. CDR3 sequence (DNA): TGTGCCAGCGCCCAGGACAGGGAAAACATTCAGTACTTC. Translated, it gives CASAQDRENIQYF. The chain uses TRBV2 and TRBJ2-4; 8 positions match TRBD1. This CDR3 has 13 amino acids. The ends lost 8 bases at V and 5 bases at J; junction bases unmatched: 5. Germline CDR1 SNHLY, CDR2 FYNNEI.

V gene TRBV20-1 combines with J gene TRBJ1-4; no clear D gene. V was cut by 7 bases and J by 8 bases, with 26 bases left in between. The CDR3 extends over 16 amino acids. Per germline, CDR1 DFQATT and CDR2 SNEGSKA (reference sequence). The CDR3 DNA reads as TGCAGTGTTTTATCCCCTTCAGGATGGGGTGGGGAAAAACTGTTTTTT. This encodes CSVLSPSGWGGEKLFF.

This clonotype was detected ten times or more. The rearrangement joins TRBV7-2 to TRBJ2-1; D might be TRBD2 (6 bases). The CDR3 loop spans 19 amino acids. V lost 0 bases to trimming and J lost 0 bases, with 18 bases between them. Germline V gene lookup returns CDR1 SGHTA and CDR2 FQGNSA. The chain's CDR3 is CASSLAPMGLASSYNEQFF. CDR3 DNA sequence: TGTGCCAGCAGCTTAGCGCCCATGGGGCTAGCGAGCTCCTACAATGAGCAGTTCTTC.

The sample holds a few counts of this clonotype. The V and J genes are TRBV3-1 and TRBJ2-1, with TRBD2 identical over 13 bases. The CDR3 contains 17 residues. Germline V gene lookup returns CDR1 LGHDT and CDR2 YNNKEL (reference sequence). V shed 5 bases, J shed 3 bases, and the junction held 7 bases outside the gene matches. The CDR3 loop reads CASSKGLAGVSYNEQFF. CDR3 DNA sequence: TGTGCCAGCAGCAAAGGACTAGCGGGGGTCAGCTACAATGAGCAGTTCTTC.

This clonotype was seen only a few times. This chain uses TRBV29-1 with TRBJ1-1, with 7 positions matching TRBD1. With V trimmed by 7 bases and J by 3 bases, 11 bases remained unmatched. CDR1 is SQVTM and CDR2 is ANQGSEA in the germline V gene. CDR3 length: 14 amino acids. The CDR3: CSAGWDSYDTEAFF. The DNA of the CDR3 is TGCAGCGCTGGATGGGACAGCTATGACACTGAAGCTTTCTTT.

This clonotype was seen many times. The CDR3 here is CASSLAGRGQETQYF. The CDR3 coding sequence is TGCGCCAGCAGCTTGGCCGGGCGGGGCCAAGAGACCCAGTACTTC. The chain couples TRBV5-1 to TRBJ2-5; D might be TRBD2 (6 bases). The CDR3 runs 15 residues. Germline V gives CDR1 SGHRS, CDR2 YFSETQ. V lost 0 bases, J lost 1 base, and 10 bases lay in between.

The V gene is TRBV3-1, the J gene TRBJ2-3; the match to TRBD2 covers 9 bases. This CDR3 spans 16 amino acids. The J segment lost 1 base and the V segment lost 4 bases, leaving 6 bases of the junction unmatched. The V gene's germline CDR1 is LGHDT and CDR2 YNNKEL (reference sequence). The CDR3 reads CASSPYSGGRTDTQYF. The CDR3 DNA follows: TGTGCCAGCAGCCCATATAGCGGGGGACGCACAGATACGCAGTATTTT.

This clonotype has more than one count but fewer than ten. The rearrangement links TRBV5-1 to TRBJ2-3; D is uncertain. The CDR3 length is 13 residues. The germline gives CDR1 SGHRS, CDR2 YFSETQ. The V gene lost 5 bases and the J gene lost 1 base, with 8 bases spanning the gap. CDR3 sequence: CASRWEGTDTQYF. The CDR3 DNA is TGCGCCAGCAGGTGGGAAGGCACAGATACGCAGTATTTT.

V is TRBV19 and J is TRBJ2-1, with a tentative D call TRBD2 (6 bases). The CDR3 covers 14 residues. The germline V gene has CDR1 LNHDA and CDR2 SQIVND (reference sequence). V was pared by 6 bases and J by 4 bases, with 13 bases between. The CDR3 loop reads CASRRLALYNEQFF. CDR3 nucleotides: TGTGCCAGTAGGAGGCTAGCGCTTTACAATGAGCAGTTCTTC.